This passage covers 27 T cell receptor beta chains from one sample sequenced in a study of T cell responses to AZD1222 COVID-19 vaccine. Clones were sequenced by immunoSEQ multiplex PCR, and TCRdb holds only the in-frame ones, with some missing. The table records over 100,000 clones, 88% of them present only once. Specimen: peripheral blood, collected on day 0 of AZD1222 vaccination. Receptors originate from an adult in good health.

In the case of this clone: Distinct nucleotide sequences in the sample also encode this CDR3. This rearrangement joins TRBV7-9 to TRBJ1-5, with D tentatively TRBD1 (6 bases). V dropped 5 bases and J dropped 3 bases, with 11 bases sitting between them. In germline, CDR1 is SEHNR, CDR2 FQNEAQ (reference sequence). The CDR3 contains 14 residues. CDR3 region: CASSLTGNNQPQHF. Written as DNA, the CDR3 is TGTGCCAGCAGCCTTACAGGGAACAATCAGCCCCAGCATTTT.

DNA for the CDR3: TGTGCCAGCTCACCACCGCTTAGCGGGAGGCCGGAGACCCAGTACTTC. The encoded protein is CASSPPLSGRPETQYF. The V gene is TRBV18, the J gene TRBJ2-5, with 10 positions matching TRBD2. Germline V gene lookup returns CDR1 KGHSH and CDR2 LQKENI. This CDR3 is 16 amino acids long. V lost 0 bases to trimming and J lost 5 bases; unmatched junction nucleotides: 6.

This rearrangement joins TRBV4-1 to TRBJ1-2, with D possibly matching TRBD1 (6 bases). Germline V gene lookup returns CDR1 MGHRA and CDR2 YSYEKL. This CDR3 contains 17 residues. The ends were cut back, 0 bases at V and 4 bases at J, with 18 bases in the middle. This chain's CDR3 is CASSQESGVSAGYGYTF. The CDR3 nucleotides read TGCGCCAGCAGCCAAGAATCAGGGGTCTCTGCCGGCTATGGCTACACCTTC.

The chain has TRBV6-4 and TRBJ2-3, with a possible D match to TRBD1 (6 bases). The CDR3 runs 13 residues. Germline V lookup: CDR1 MRHNA, CDR2 SNTAGT. V gave up 4 bases and J gave up 1 base, with 6 bases separating them. The CDR3 DNA sequence: TGTGCCAGCAGTGGACAGGGCACAGATACGCAGTATTTT. Residues: CASSGQGTDTQYF.

This chain connects TRBV18 to TRBJ2-1, with TRBD2 identical over 12 bases. Germline V gene lookup returns CDR1 KGHSH and CDR2 LQKENI. The CDR3 is 14 residues long. The V segment lost 5 bases and the J segment 9 bases; nucleotides outside the gene matches: 5. This CDR3 reads CASSSLAGGSEQFF. In DNA form, the CDR3 reads TGTGCCAGCTCAAGCCTAGCGGGAGGGAGTGAGCAGTTCTTC.

The gene calls are TRBV4-1 and TRBJ2-7; the match to TRBD2 covers 11 bases. The CDR3 sequence is 18 residues long. From germline, CDR1 is MGHRA and CDR2 YSYEKL. Trimming at V came to 4 bases and at J to 0 bases, leaving 11 bases not matched to a gene. The CDR3 DNA reads TGCGCCAGCAGCCCCCGGACTAGCGGGCCCCGGGGCTCCTACGAGCAGTACTTC. Encoded protein: CASSPRTSGPRGSYEQYF.

The DNA of the CDR3 is TGTGCCAGCAGCTTAGTTCTCGGACAGGGTGAAGCTTTCTTT. It yields the protein CASSLVLGQGEAFF. V and J are TRBV7-2 and TRBJ1-1; TRBD1 agrees at 8 bases. This CDR3 has 14 residues. Germline V CDR1 and CDR2: SGHTA, FQGNSA. V trimming: 1 base; J trimming: 7 bases; junction bases outside the gene matches: 5.

This sequence joins TRBV2 and TRBJ1-3, with a tentative D call TRBD1 (5 bases). The V gene lost 3 bases and the J gene lost 6 bases, with 15 bases spanning the gap. The CDR3 consists of 15 residues. Germline-derived CDR1 and CDR2 are SNHLY and FYNNEI. The CDR3 DNA reads as TGTGCCAGCAGTGAGGGCAGGGTTCTCGTAAACACCATATATTTT. This translates into CASSEGRVLVNTIYF.

V gene TRBV25-1 combines with J gene TRBJ2-7; 10 bases line up with TRBD1. CDR1 and CDR2 from the germline V gene are MGHDK and SYGVNS. CDR3 length equals 16 residues. Trimming cost V 3 bases and J 5 bases; bases outside gene matches: 10. CDR3 DNA sequence: TGTGCCAGCAGTGATCCCCACAGGGACAGGGGACACGAGCAGTACTTC. Translating gives CASSDPHRDRGHEQYF.

Only one count was recorded for this clone. The rearrangement joins TRBV7-3 to TRBJ2-6; TRBD1 matches 10 bases. The CDR3 is 18 amino acids. The germline gives CDR1 SGHTA, CDR2 FQGTGA. The junction had 4 bases not matched to a gene; V was cut back by 2 bases and J by 0 bases. The CDR3 DNA reads TGTGCCAGCAGCTTAGGGACAGGGGTCCGCTCTGGGGCCAACGTCCTGACTTTC. It is translated as CASSLGTGVRSGANVLTF.

V and J are TRBV7-3 and TRBJ1-5; tentative D call: TRBD1 (6 bases). This CDR3 spans 14 amino acids. Trimming shortened V by 5 bases and J by 2 bases, and 10 bases separated the two germline ends. The germline CDR1 and CDR2 sequences are SGHTA and FQGTGA. CDR3 in amino acids: CASSANRGNQPQHF. CDR3 bases: TGTGCCAGCAGCGCTAACAGGGGCAATCAGCCCCAGCATTTT.

The J gene is TRBJ1-5, the V gene TRBV24-1; a possible D gene is TRBD1 (5 bases). CDR1 and CDR2 from the germline V gene are KGHDR and SFDVKD. V lost 4 bases and J lost 4, with 13 bases in between. This CDR3 comprises 15 residues. The CDR3 region has the DNA TGTGCCACCAGTGACCGCGGGGCCCCGAATCAGCCCCAGCATTTT. Protein: CATSDRGAPNQPQHF.

The chain uses TRBV29-1 and TRBJ2-2, with D possibly TRBD2 on 6 matching bases. The CDR3 is made up of 16 amino acids. Trimming removed 6 bases from V and 4 bases from J, with 21 bases in between. Per germline, CDR1 SQVTM and CDR2 ANQGSEA. CDR3 protein: CSVPSGGGTGTGELFF. Here the CDR3 DNA reads TGCAGCGTCCCATCTGGTGGCGGGACGGGCACCGGGGAGCTGTTTTTT.

The V call is TRBV19, the J call TRBJ1-2; D ambiguous. The V end was cut by 4 bases, the J end by 8 bases, with 11 bases between. The CDR3 totals 12 residues. Germline assignment: CDR1 LNHDA and CDR2 SQIVND (reference sequence). The CDR3 protein is CASSTRTSGYTF. CDR3 DNA sequence: TGTGCCAGTAGTACTCGGACCTCCGGCTACACCTTC.

The chain carries TRBV6-2 or TRBV6-3 and TRBJ1-4, with 9 bases aligning to TRBD1. Per germline, CDR1 MNHEY and CDR2 SVGEGT. The CDR3 is 16 amino acids. Trimming at V came to 2 bases and at J to 4 bases, leaving 5 bases not matched to a gene. The CDR3 DNA is TGTGCCAGCAGTTACAGGCTGACAGGGGGTAATGAAAAACTGTTTTTT. This gives the protein CASSYRLTGGNEKLFF.

The chain recombines TRBV30 with TRBJ2-1; D may be TRBD2 (6 bases). Germline V gene data show CDR1 as GTSNPN and CDR2 as SVGIG (reference sequence). Trimming took off 4 bases at V and 7 bases at J, with 8 bases between the two ends. The CDR3 totals 11 residues. The DNA of the CDR3 is TGTGCCTGGACTCGGGGGAATGAGCAGTTCTTC. Its protein product is CAWTRGNEQFF.

V is TRBV7-8 and J is TRBJ2-5; 8 nucleotides line up with TRBD2. The CDR3 extends over 16 amino acids. The V and J ends lost 5 bases and 4 bases, in that order; junction bases with no gene match: 12. CDR1 SGHVS and CDR2 FQNEAQ come from the germline V gene. The CDR3 region has the DNA TGTGCCAGCAGCCCATCGGGGGGGCGGTGGACAGAGACCCAGTACTTC. Residues: CASSPSGGRWTETQYF.

The rearrangement joins TRBV28 to TRBJ1-2; 12 nucleotides align to TRBD1. The trim removed 7 bases at V and 4 bases at J, leaving 13 bases unmatched. Germline CDR1 is MDHEN and CDR2 is SYDVKM. The CDR3 extends over 17 amino acids. The CDR3 loop reads CASNRPGQGAVFYGYTF. The CDR3 bases are TGTGCCAGCAACCGCCCGGGACAGGGGGCAGTCTTCTATGGCTACACCTTC.

V usage is TRBV21-1 and J usage is TRBJ1-1; TRBD1 is taken as the D call from the table, unchecked against the DNA. TRBV21-1 is a known pseudogene. The CDR3 is made up of 16 amino acids. The CDR3, as DNA: TGTGCCAGCAGCAAAGCTTGTACAGGGCTGAACACTGAAGCTTTCTTT. Protein: CASSKACTGLNTEAFF.

The chain combines TRBV30 with TRBJ2-2; 7 nucleotides line up with TRBD1. Unmatched junction bases numbered 3, after V lost 1 base and J lost 4 bases. The CDR3 sequence is 14 residues long. Germline CDR1 GTSNPN, CDR2 SVGIG (reference sequence). The CDR3 nucleotides read TGTGCCTGGAGTGCCGACAGGGTCACCGGGGAGCTGTTTTTT. Translated, it gives CAWSADRVTGELFF.

The sample holds a few counts of this clone. The J gene is TRBJ1-1, the V gene TRBV7-9; the D is unclear. Germline CDR1 reads SEHNR; CDR2 reads FQNEAQ (reference sequence). Trimming pared 7 bases from V and 7 bases from J, leaving 10 bases between. The CDR3 covers 11 residues. CDR3 amino acids: CASTPADEAFF. CDR3 DNA sequence: TGTGCCAGCACTCCCGCAGATGAAGCTTTCTTT.

The chain recombines TRBV18 with TRBJ2-7, with TRBD1 identical over 10 bases. Looked up from germline, CDR1 is KGHSH and CDR2 is LQKENI. V gave up 3 bases and J gave up 2 bases; unmatched junction bases: 4. The CDR3 length is 15 residues. CDR3 amino acids: CASSPGTGEPYEQYF. CDR3 in DNA: TGTGCCAGCTCACCCGGGACAGGGGAACCCTACGAGCAGTACTTC.

The chain combines TRBV16 with TRBJ2-7; D gene uncertain. Germline CDR1 and CDR2: KGHSY and FQNENV. Trimming removed 3 bases at V and 6 bases at J, with 6 bases between. CDR3 length: 11 amino acids. The CDR3 loop is CASSQSSEQYF. In DNA, the CDR3 is TGTGCCAGCAGCCAGTCGAGCGAGCAGTACTTC.

The rearrangement joins TRBV10-3 to TRBJ2-7, with 15 bases fitting TRBD2. The CDR3 length is 13 residues. Germline V gene sequence: CDR1 ENHRY, CDR2 SYGVKD. With 10 bases clipped from V and 7 bases from J, the junction kept 5 bases outside the gene matches. The CDR3 DNA is TGTGCCACCACGGGACTAGCGGGAGGAGAGCAGTACTTC. Protein sequence: CATTGLAGGEQYF.

The chain employs TRBV10-3 and TRBJ1-1; D uncertain. Germline V gene lookup returns CDR1 ENHRY and CDR2 SYGVKD. The CDR3 consists of 14 residues. Trimming stripped 1 base from V and 0 bases from J, with 6 bases between. The CDR3 DNA is TGTGCCATCAGTGAGTATGGGGTGAACACTGAAGCTTTCTTT. Protein product: CAISEYGVNTEAFF.

The V gene is TRBV19, the J gene TRBJ1-1, with a weak D call TRBD1 (5 bases). Deletions cut 8 bases from V and 0 bases from J, with 16 bases between. This CDR3 region has 15 residues. CDR1 is LNHDA, CDR2 SQIVND, per germline (reference sequence). The CDR3 region is CASGGGRGLNTEAFF. The CDR3, as DNA: TGTGCCAGTGGGGGGGGTCGAGGGTTGAACACTGAAGCTTTCTTT.

The CDR3 protein is CASSPRPGTGAPLTF. The CDR3 DNA sequence: TGTGCCAGCAGCCCCCGTCCCGGGACAGGGGCACCCCTAACTTTC. This chain connects TRBV9 to TRBJ2-6, with 10 bases lining up with TRBD1. Germline V lookup: CDR1 SGDLS, CDR2 YYNGEE. V lost 4 bases to trimming and J lost 19 bases; unmatched junction nucleotides: 17. The CDR3 runs to 15 residues.